The sequence of this TCR beta chain was determined in a study of regulatory T cells in long-lasting Graves disease. General study findings and limits: TRBV28, TRBJ1-2 and TRBJ2-5 were favored in persistent disease. Study was limited to peripheral blood, excluding thyroid tissue.

A few counts support this clonotype. Its target is not known. The time point is: newly diagnosed GD, antithyroid drugs for less than 3 months. Making the TCR library involved RNA that had been extracted from PBMCs. Staff took around 9.7 milliliters of peripheral blood and put it into EDTA tubes. Arm-PCR of CDR3 regions and iRepertoire HTBI primers were the basis on which TCR beta libraries were built. MiXCR was run by TCRdb on the multiplex PCR reads, yielding one entry per CDR3 protein. The table lists approximately 480,000 distinct CDR3 sequences, 15% to 20% of them singletons. CDR3 length: 14 amino acids. The V gene lost 3 bases and the J gene lost 7 bases, with 11 bases spanning the gap. In germline, CDR1 is SGHKS, CDR2 YYEKEE (reference sequence). The sample was also reused in another study, on T cells in Graves' hyperthyroidism and ophthalmopathy. That source notes: Most thyroid-expanded clonotypes above 0.001 were also found in blood.

Sequenced here: peripheral blood mononuclear cells (PBMCs), sampled at new diagnosis, from a patient treated with antithyroid drugs. The chain joins TRBV5-5 to TRBJ1-6, with D tentatively TRBD1 (6 bases). The receptor was derived from a man between 35 and 55 years old with Graves disease. CDR3 nucleotide sequence: TGTGCCAGCAGCTCGGGGGCTCAGAATTCACCCCTCCACTTT. Its protein product is CASSSGAQNSPLHF. Full variable domain (missing parts from reference TRBV5-5 and TRBJ1-6): DAGVTQSPTHLIKTRGQQVTLRCSPISGHKSVSWYQQVLGQGPQFIFQYYEKEERGRGNFPDRFSARQFPNYSSELNVNALLLGDSALYLCASSSGAQNSPLHFGNGTRLTVT.